The clone carrying this TCR beta chain came up a few times. This record belongs to a study of blood T cell repertoires in COVID-19. The overall study: Acute and convalescent COVID-19 specimens originated in the United States, Italy and Spain. T cells, B-cell-depleted T cells, or PBMCs supplied cDNA or gDNA.

In the original processing: How many nucleated cells were present was estimated from reference gene primer amplification. Assay used: immunoSEQ multiplex PCR; TCRdb lists only in-frame clones, some missing. V and J calls and clone size are those listed in that table; D and trimming were worked out from the DNA. Among some 340,000 clones listed, around 84% were seen once. The germline gives CDR1 LGHDT, CDR2 YNNKEL (reference sequence). V lost 0 bases and J lost 8; bases outside the gene matches: 8. The CDR3 has 15 residues. Sequencing was performed on peripheral blood. This sequence was found in a woman between 18 and 29 years old with acute or convalescent COVID-19. V usage is TRBV3-1 (or the pseudogene TRBV3-2) and J usage is TRBJ2-3; 7 bases agree with TRBD2. The CDR3 region has the DNA TGTGCCAGCAGCCAAGAGGCGACTAGCAGGGTTACGCAGTATTTT. As protein: CASSQEATSRVTQYF.